This T cell receptor (beta chain) is drawn from a study of cytomegalovirus exposure and HLA in healthy donors (TCRdb year 2017). Broadly, across the study: An earlier analysis of approximately 550 of the donors reported about 250 Gb of sequence data and some 100 million unique TCR beta sequences from about 200 million T cells. Roughly 310 gigabases of sequencing data and approximately 93 million unique TCR sequences were included in an early release covering roughly 600 HLA-typed donors. Of the roughly 400 genotyped donors, 65% to 90% fell in the genetic ancestry cluster associated with self-reported Caucasian donors. The aim of the study was to test whether cataloging public T cell receptors could identify signatures of past pathogen exposure. The study used immunosequencing to profile the T cell repertoires of approximately 690 subjects and linked those repertoires to cytomegalovirus serostatus. Along with the roughly 670-subject first cohort, a separate validation cohort of over 90 different subjects was used. The study combined high-throughput TCR immunosequencing, statistical association of individual TCRs with disease status, and machine learning to predict cytomegalovirus infection status. In a later analysis, previously published TCR beta repertoires from about 670 donors were re-analyzed and high-resolution HLA genotyping was added so that TCR occurrence patterns could be studied. The later analysis used no new phenotypic data to find candidate immune exposures, relying instead on TCR beta sequences and their occurrence across donors. To decide whether each TCR beta V gene segment behaved as functional or pseudogenic, an earlier analysis of some 540 of the donors relied on high-throughput TCR beta sequencing. Donor age, sex, ethnicity and CMV serostatus were compiled together with the repertoire data. In a later genetic analysis, genome-wide SNP genotypes for about three fifths of the roughly 670 donors were used, and that subset was treated as a discovery cohort. Every repertoire in the discovery cohort had been generated on one and the same sequencing platform. Class I and class II HLA loci were covered by the typing at four-digit resolution. The number of typed donors differed by locus: about 620-640 for A, B, C, DRB1 and DQB1; roughly 510 for DQA1; 606 for DPA1; and about 450 for DPB1. About five DR-DQ haplotypes were handled as single units for association and clustering, since linkage in the cohort was strong. On average, around 200,000 unique TCR beta nucleotide sequences were sequenced per donor among about 400 genotyped donors of the cohort, with 15% to 20% of those sequences being non-productive. Results and caveats for the whole study, not just this receptor: In an earlier analysis of more than 500 of the donors, most TCR beta V segments appeared in productive rearrangements about 90% or about 30% of the time, broadly matching IMGT annotations. The presence/absence analyses assumed that sequencing depth was roughly uniform across donors, and that assumption may not be true. This cohort had only TCR beta chains sequenced, and the lack of alpha or paired-chain data limited which features could be detected. In vitro tests confirmed that a few of the cytomegalovirus-associated TCR beta chains recognize cytomegalovirus antigens. The classifier was reported to diagnose cytomegalovirus status with high specificity and sensitivity in both the original cohort and the validation cohort. In a later analysis, most CMV-associated TCR beta chains were found to appear HLA-restricted, with HLA associations seemingly driven largely by CMV exposure. According to the authors, the approach could potentially be generalized to other disease states and immunological phenotypes. A further reported finding was that TCR beta sequences accurately predicted the HLA-A and HLA-B alleles for most subjects in the first cohort. V-gene and J-gene trimming of TCR beta chains was associated with a missense DCLRE1C variant in a later genetic analysis, and the association was replicated in an independent cohort. Assigning TCR associations to individual alleles was difficult when HLA alleles, especially DR and DQ, strongly co-occurred. A later analysis found that TCR association rates varied across HLA loci, with DRB1 alleles showing the most associated TCRs and HLA-C alleles the fewest. In a later analysis, HLA-associated TCR beta chains showed more clonal expansion and lower generation probabilities than non-associated chains that were equally common. Correlated functional status among segregating V segments might reflect linkage disequilibrium, but an unknown experimental factor could not be ruled out. Because counts were too low, some 17 rarely observed V segments, including chromosome 9 orphons, were excluded from the earlier analysis of about 500 of the donors. Compared with the roughly 670-donor mean, donors in an Asian-associated ancestry cluster had fewer N-insertions in productive TCRs, according to a later genetic analysis. In a later analysis, more than 15,000 TCR beta sequences were associated with specific HLA alleles at a false discovery rate of 0.05. A cluster of highly shared sequence variants was judged likely to represent a technical artifact of the sequencing pipeline. Some IMGT-functional V segments, including TRBV6-2 and TRBV6-3, could not be distinguished by the 87-base-pair reads and were therefore excluded. Because HLA typing was unavailable for some donors at each locus, only the typed subset was used in association tests. Across donors, most TCR sequences were observed very rarely, whereas some public TCRs were present in many individuals. CMV serostatus was the only immune exposure information available for the cohort. A total of about 150 TCR beta chains were listed by the study as associated with cytomegalovirus. In a later analysis, several top co-occurrence clusters were reported to appear linked to parvovirus B19, influenza, CMV and Epstein-Barr virus.

Note on this clone: It has no known antigen specificity. Base qualities were left out, and no much larger clone turns up one base away.

Library construction relied on the immunoSEQ multiplex PCR assay. The multiplex PCR relied on a mix of 60 forward primers for TCR Vbeta segments and 13 reverse primers for TCR Jbeta segments. A multiplex PCR assay on genomic DNA amplified the CDR3 region of rearranged TCR beta genes. The Illumina HiSeq System was used to sequence the amplified TCR beta libraries as 87-base-pair reads. The original pipeline was this. In a later analysis, some 80 million unique TCR beta chains were counted across the 500 to 700 repertoires, and about 9.9 million of these chains were shared by at least two donors. Raw reads were error-corrected and collapsed into unique sequences by a nearest-neighbor algorithm in which closely related sequences were merged to remove PCR and sequencing errors. Alignment of CDR3 sequences to IMGT reference sequences was used to assign V, D and J gene segments. Each retained sequence needed at least a six-nucleotide match to both a V gene segment and a J gene segment. Rearrangements were called productive when the CDR3 lacked stop codons and stayed in frame with V and J; all others were non-productive. Following IMGT convention, CDR3 was defined as the stretch from the second conserved V-encoded cysteine up to the conserved J-encoded phenylalanine. In an earlier analysis of 500 to 650 of the donors, sequences lacking an unambiguous match to a single V gene segment were excluded. An earlier analysis of some 610 of the donors called V segments functional above 56.7% productive rearrangements and segregating when the between-donor standard deviation exceeded 5%. A statistical classification framework was built to diagnose cytomegalovirus status from the catalog of TCR beta chain sequences. A later analysis assigned V and J genes by comparing TCR nucleotide sequences with IMGT/GENE-DB human TR gene sequences. A later analysis assigned CDR3 sequences and most-parsimonious VDJ recombination scenarios with the TCRdist pipeline. In a later analysis, each TCR beta chain was defined by its CDR3 amino acid sequence together with its V-gene family, and reads lacking a unique V-gene family were excluded. In a later analysis, several hundred highly shared, low-generation-probability nucleotide sequences were removed to address suspected cross-contamination and a sequencing artifact. A later analysis calculated a clonal expansion index for each public chain from normalized within-repertoire ranks of inferred template counts. Generation probabilities in a later analysis came from a VDJ recombination model fitted to out-of-frame rearrangements, and those results were checked against IGoR. In a later analysis, hypergeometric tests were used to score TCR-TCR, TCR-HLA and TCR-CMV co-occurrence, with a repertoire-size bias correction applied to TCR pairs. False discovery rates were estimated in a later analysis by permuting HLA or CMV assignments 20 times. In a later analysis, co-occurring TCRs were grouped using DBSCAN, and TCRdist sequence similarity was added for clustering within HLA-allele-positive subsets. For co-occurrence clustering, repertoires with fewer than 30,000 or more than 120,000 public chains were excluded, along with four to six repertoires with anomalous nucleotide sharing. TCRdb holds this immuneACCESS table with in-frame rearrangements only. Some clones are missing; in checked studies, unresolved V genes explain under half, and the rest has no known cause. The DNA was the basis for D and trimming; V, J and clone size are from that table. Within this sample are around 160,000 clones, with 78% of them counted one time only. The top ten hold under 3% of the sample.

From cysteine to phenylalanine, the CDR3 is 11 amino acids long. The CDR3 DNA has 33 bases and is translated from base 1. The germline V gene (reference sequence) specifies LNHDA as CDR1 and SQIVND as CDR2. V loses 5 bases of germline sequence and J loses 8 bases, and the interval between the two ends is 7 bases. In total, 500 to 700 healthy bone marrow donors made up the cohort. At the time of sampling, every cohort member was nominally healthy, though immune exposures that went unrecorded were likely present. The donor was CMV seropositive and was included in the group of about 290 seropositive cohort members. Every donor gave a peripheral blood sample, and the peripheral blood mononuclear cells from that sample were used for TCR beta sequencing. Genomic DNA was extracted from the blood cell samples with the Qiagen DNeasy Blood Extraction Kit.

The specimen sequenced was PBMCs. The chain links TRBV19 with TRBJ2-1, and the D gene may be TRBD1, 5 bases matching. The receptor's source is a man aged 35-49 years in good health and CMV-seropositive. The CDR3 region: CASSFRDEQFF. The nucleotide sequence is given as TGTGCCAGTAGTTTCAGGGATGAGCAGTTCTTC.